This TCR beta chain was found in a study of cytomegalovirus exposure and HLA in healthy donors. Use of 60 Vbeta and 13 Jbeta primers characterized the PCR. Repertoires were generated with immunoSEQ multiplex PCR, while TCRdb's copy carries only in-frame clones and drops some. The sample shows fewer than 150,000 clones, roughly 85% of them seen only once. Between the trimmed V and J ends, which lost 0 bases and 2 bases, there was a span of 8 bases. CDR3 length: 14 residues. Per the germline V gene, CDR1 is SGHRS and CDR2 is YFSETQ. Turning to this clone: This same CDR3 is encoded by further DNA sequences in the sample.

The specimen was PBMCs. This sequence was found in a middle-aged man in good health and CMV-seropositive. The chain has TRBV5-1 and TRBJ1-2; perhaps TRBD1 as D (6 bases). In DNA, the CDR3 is TGCGCCAGCAGCTTGGACAGGGCCAACTATGGCTACACCTTC. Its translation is CASSLDRANYGYTF.